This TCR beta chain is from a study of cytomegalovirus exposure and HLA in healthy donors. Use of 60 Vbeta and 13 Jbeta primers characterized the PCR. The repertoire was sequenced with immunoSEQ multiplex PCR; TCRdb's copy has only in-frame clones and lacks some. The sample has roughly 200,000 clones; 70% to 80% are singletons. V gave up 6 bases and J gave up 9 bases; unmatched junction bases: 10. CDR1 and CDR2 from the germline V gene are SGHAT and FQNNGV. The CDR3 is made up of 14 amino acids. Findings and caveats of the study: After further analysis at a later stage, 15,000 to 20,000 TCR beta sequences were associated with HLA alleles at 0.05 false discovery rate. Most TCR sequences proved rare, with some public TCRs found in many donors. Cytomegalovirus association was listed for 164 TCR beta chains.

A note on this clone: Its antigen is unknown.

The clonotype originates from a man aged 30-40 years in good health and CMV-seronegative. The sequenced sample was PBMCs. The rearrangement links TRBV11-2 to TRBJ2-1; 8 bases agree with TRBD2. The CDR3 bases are TGTGCCAGCAGAGAAGCGGGGGCGGCAGGTGAGCAGTTCTTC. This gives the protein CASREAGAAGEQFF. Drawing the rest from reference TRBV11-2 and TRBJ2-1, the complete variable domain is EAGVAQSPRYKIIEKRQSVAFWCNPISGHATLYWYQQILGQGPKLLIQFQNNGVVDDSQLPKDRFSAERLKGVDSTLKIQPAKLEDSAVYLCASREAGAAGEQFFGPGTRLTVL.